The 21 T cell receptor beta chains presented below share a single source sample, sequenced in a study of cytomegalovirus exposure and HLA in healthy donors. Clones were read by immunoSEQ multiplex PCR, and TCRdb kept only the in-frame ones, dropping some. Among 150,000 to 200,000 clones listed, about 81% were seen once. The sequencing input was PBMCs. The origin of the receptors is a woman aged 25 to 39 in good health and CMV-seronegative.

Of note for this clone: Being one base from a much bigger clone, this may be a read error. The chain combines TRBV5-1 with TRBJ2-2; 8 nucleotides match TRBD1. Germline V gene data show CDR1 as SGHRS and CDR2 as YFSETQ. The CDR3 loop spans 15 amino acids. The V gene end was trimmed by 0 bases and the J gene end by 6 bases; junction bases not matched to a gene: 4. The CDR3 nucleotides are TGCGCCAGCAGCTTGGCGGACAGGGAGGCCGGGGAGCTGTTTTTT. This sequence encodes CASSLADREAGELFF.

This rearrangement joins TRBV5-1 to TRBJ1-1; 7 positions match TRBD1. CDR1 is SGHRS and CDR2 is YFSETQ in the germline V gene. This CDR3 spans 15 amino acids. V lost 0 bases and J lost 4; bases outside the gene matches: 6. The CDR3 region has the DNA TGCGCCAGCAGCTTGGAGGGCAGGGGGAGCACTGAAGCTTTCTTT. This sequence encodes CASSLEGRGSTEAFF. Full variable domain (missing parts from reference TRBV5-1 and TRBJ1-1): KAGVTQTPRYLIKTRGQQVTLSCSPISGHRSVSWYQQTPGQGLQFLFEYFSETQRNKGNFPGRFSGRQFSNSRSEMNVSTLELGDSALYLCASSLEGRGSTEAFFGQGTRLTVV.

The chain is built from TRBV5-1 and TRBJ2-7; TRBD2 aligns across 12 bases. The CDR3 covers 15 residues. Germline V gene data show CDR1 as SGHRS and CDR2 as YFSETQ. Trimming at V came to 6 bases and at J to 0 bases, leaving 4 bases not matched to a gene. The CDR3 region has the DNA TGCGCCAGCAAGGGACTAGCGGGTCCCTCCTACGAGCAGTACTTC. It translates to CASKGLAGPSYEQYF.

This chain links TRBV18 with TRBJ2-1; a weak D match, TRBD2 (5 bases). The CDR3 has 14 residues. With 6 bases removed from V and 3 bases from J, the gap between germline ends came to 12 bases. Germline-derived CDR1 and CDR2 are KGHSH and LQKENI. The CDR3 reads CASSPTRGYNEQFF. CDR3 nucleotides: TGTGCCAGCTCGCCGACACGGGGCTACAATGAGCAGTTCTTC. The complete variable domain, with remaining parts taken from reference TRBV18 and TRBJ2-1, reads NAGVMQNPRHLVRRRGQEARLRCSPMKGHSHVYWYRQLPEEGLKFMVYLQKENIIDESGMPKERFSAEFPKEGPSILRIQQVVRGDSAAYFCASSPTRGYNEQFFGPGTRLTVL.

The CDR3: CASSRRQDNSPLHF. CDR3 nucleotide sequence: TGTGCCAGCAGCCGTCGACAGGATAATTCACCCCTCCACTTT. The genes are TRBV6-5 and TRBJ1-6; possibly TRBD1 for D (6 bases). Germline-derived CDR1 and CDR2 are MNHEY and SVGAGI. This CDR3 is built from 14 residues. V lost 6 bases and J 5 bases, leaving 11 bases between the germline ends.

Written as DNA, the CDR3 is TGTGCCAGCAGCTTTTTCAGAGGTTCGGGCTCTGGAAACACCATATATTTT. It is translated as CASSFFRGSGSGNTIYF. The rearrangement joins TRBV5-6 to TRBJ1-3; D call uncertain. The CDR3 extends over 17 amino acids. The V gene's germline CDR1 is SGHDT and CDR2 YYEEEE. Trimming removed 2 bases from V and 0 bases from J, with 15 bases in between.

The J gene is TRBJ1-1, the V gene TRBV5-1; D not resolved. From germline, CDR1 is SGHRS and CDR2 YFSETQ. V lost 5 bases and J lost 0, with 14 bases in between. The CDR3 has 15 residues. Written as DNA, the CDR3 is TGCGCCAGCAGTCGCAGCGGCCAAATGAACACTGAAGCTTTCTTT. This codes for CASSRSGQMNTEAFF.

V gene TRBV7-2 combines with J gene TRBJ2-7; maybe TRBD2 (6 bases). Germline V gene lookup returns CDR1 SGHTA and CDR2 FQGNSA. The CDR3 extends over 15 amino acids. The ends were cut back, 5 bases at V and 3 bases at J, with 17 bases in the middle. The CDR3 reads CASSPSLGGHYEQYF. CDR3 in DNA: TGTGCCAGCAGCCCGAGTTTGGGGGGTCACTACGAGCAGTACTTC.

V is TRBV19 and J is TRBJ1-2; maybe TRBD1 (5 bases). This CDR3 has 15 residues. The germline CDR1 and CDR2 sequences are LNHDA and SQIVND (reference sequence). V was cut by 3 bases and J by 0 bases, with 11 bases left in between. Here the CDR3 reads CASSIPRGANYGYTF. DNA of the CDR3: TGTGCCAGTAGTATCCCCCGGGGGGCTAACTATGGCTACACCTTC.

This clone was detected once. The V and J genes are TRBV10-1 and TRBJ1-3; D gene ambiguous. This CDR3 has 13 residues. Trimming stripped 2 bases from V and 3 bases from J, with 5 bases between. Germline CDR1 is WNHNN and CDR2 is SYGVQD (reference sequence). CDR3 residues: CASSEAVGNTIYF. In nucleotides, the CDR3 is TGCGCCAGCAGTGAGGCAGTTGGAAACACCATATATTTT.

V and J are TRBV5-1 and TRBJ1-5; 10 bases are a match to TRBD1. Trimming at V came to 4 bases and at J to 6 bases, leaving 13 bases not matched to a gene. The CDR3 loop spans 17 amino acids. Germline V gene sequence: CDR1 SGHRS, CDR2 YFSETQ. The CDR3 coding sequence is TGCGCCAGCAGCCCTACCGGGACAGGGGATTGGAGTCAGCCCCAGCATTTT. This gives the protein CASSPTGTGDWSQPQHF.

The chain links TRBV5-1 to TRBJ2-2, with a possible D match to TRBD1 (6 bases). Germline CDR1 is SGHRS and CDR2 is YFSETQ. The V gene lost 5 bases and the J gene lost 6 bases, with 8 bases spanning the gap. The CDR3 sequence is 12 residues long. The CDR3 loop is CASSPGAGELFF. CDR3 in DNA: TGCGCCAGCAGTCCAGGGGCCGGGGAGCTGTTTTTT.

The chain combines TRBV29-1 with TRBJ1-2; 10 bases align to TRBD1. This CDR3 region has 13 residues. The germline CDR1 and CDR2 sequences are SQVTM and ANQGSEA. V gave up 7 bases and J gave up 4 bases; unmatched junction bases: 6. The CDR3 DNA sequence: TGCAGCGCCCGACAGGGGGCAGGCTATGGCTACACCTTC. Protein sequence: CSARQGAGYGYTF.

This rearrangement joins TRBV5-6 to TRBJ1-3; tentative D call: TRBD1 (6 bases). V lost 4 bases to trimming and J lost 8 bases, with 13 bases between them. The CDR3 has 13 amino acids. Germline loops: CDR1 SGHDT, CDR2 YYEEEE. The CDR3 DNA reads TGTGCCAGCAGCCGCAACAGGGTATACACCATATATTTT. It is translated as CASSRNRVYTIYF.

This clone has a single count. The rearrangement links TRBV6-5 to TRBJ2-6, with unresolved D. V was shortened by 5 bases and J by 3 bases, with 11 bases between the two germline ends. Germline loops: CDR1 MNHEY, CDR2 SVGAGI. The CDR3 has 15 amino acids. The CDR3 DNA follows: TGTGCCAGCAGTCGCGCCCAACTTGGGGCCAACGTCCTGACTTTC. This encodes CASSRAQLGANVLTF.

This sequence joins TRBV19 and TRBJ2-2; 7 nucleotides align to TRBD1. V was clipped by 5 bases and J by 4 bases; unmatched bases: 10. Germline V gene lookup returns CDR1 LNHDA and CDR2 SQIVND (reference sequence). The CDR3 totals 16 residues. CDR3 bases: TGTGCCAGTAGTCCCCGACAGGGAATAGGCACCGGGGAGCTGTTTTTT. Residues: CASSPRQGIGTGELFF.

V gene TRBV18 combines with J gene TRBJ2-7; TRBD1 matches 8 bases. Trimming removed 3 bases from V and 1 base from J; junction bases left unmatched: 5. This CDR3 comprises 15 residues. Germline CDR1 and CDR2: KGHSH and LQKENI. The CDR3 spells CASSPSGTGSYEQYF. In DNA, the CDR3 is TGTGCCAGCTCACCCTCCGGGACAGGTTCCTACGAGCAGTACTTC.

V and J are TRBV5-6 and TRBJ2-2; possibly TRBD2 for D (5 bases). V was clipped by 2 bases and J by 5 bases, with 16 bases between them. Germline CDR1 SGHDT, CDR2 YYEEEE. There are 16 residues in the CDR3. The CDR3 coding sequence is TGTGCCAGCAGCTTCTTGGGCCCTACGGGGACCGGGGAGCTGTTTTTT. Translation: CASSFLGPTGTGELFF.

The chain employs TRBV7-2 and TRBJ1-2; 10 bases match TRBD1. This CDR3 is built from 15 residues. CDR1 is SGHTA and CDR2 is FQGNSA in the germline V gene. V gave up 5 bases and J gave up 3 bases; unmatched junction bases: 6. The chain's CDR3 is CASSPGTGAYYGYTF. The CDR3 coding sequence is TGTGCCAGCAGCCCGGGGACAGGGGCCTACTATGGCTACACCTTC.

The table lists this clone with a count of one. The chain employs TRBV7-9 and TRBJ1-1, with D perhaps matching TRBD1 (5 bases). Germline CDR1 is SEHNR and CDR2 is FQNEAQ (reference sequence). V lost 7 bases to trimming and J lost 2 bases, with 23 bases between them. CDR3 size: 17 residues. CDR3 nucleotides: TGTGCCAGCACAGTCAGCAGTGATTTGGGGCCTAACACTGAAGCTTTCTTT. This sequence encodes CASTVSSDLGPNTEAFF.

The CDR3 bases are TGTGCCAGCAGTGCCCGGACAGGGGGCGTATTAGAGACCCAGTACTTC. Amino acids: CASSARTGGVLETQYF. V is TRBV6-1 and J is TRBJ2-5, with 11 bases identical to TRBD1. V was clipped by 4 bases and J by 4 bases; unmatched bases: 8. CDR3 length: 16 residues. The germline V gene encodes CDR1 MNHNS and CDR2 SASEGT.